This TCR beta chain was retrieved from a study of healthy donors' naive CD4 and CD8 T cells. General study points: Negatively charged CDR3s marked CD8+ lineage; positively charged CDR3s marked CD4+ lineage. A reported CD4+/CD8+ bias affected most V and J genes in naive cells. Alpha and beta chains were sequenced in bulk without pairing.

TCR libraries were built from around 0.45 ug of total RNA by linear amplification. Original data processing: Sequencing covered around 71,000 rearranged alpha-chain transcripts across several healthy donors. In TCRdb, the reads were re-called with MiXCR into one record per CDR3 protein. These V and J calls derive from TCRdb rather than the authors' analysis. Here the sample spans approximately 180,000 distinct CDR3 sequences, about 74% being singletons. Concerning this clonotype itself: Its target is unknown.

There are 12 residues in the CDR3. Germline lookup yields CDR1 SQVTM and CDR2 ANQGSEA. After removal of 6 bases from V and 3 bases from J, the junction contained 1 base not matched to a gene. V usage is TRBV29-1 and J usage is TRBJ2-5; 10 bases align to TRBD1. The sequenced sample was naive CD4+ and CD8+ T cells sorted from blood, pooled from several donors. The sequence derives from a pool of human donors in good health; the sample pools cells from several healthy donors. CDR3 loop: CSVGTGEETQYF. CDR3 bases: TGCAGCGTGGGGACAGGGGAAGAGACCCAGTACTTC.